This T cell receptor beta chain derives from a study of tumor-infiltrating lymphocytes in localized non-small cell lung cancer. Repertoires were generated with immunoSEQ multiplex PCR, while TCRdb's copy carries only in-frame clones and drops some. The data hold around 17,000 clones, with 70% to 80% observed a single time. In its sample, this clone was seen a few times. V dropped 1 base and J dropped 5 bases, with 8 bases sitting between them. The germline gives CDR1 SGHVS, CDR2 FNYEAQ. CDR3 length: 14 amino acids. This chain connects TRBV7-6 to TRBJ2-2; D may be TRBD1 (5 bases). The sequence derives from a human donor with non-small cell lung cancer. The sequenced material came from lung tumor tissue. The CDR3 region has the DNA TGTGCCAGCAGCTTAGTGGGGCTAACCGGGGAGCTGTTTTTT. Translation: CASSLVGLTGELFF.